These 14 T cell receptor beta chains were all obtained from the same sample, sequenced in a study of T cells in Graves' hyperthyroidism and ophthalmopathy. TCR beta CDR3 sequences were amplified from RNA transcripts. HTBI primers were the set used in a first-round RT-PCR of the TCR CDR3. TCRdb independently ran MiXCR on the multiplex PCR reads; one entry per CDR3 protein. The profile shows about 280,000 distinct CDR3 sequences, less than 30% of them singletons. The sample was blood. These receptors originate from a man aged 35 to 55 with Graves' hyperthyroidism that later progressed to Graves' ophthalmopathy.

This clonotype has a count of ten or more. This chain joins TRBV2 and TRBJ1-1; TRBD1 is a possible D gene (6 bases). Per the germline V gene, CDR1 is SNHLY and CDR2 is FYNNEI. V was cut by 3 bases and J by 1 base, with 12 bases left in between. The CDR3 loop spans 15 amino acids. CDR3 DNA sequence: TGTGCCAGCAGTGAGGGAAGGGGGACGAACACTGAAGCTTTCTTT. This gives the protein CASSEGRGTNTEAFF.

There are many counts of this clonotype. This sequence joins TRBV28 and TRBJ1-5; tentatively, D is TRBD1 (5 bases). The CDR3 runs 14 residues. Germline CDR1 is MDHEN and CDR2 is SYDVKM. V lost 6 bases, J lost 7 bases, and 16 bases lay in between. The CDR3 DNA reads as TGTGCCAGCAGCTGGGACGGGGTGGAGCAGCCCCAGCATTTT. Protein product: CASSWDGVEQPQHF.

There are many counts of this clonotype. The rearrangement links TRBV10-3 to TRBJ2-7; D perhaps matches TRBD1 (5 bases). Per germline, CDR1 ENHRY and CDR2 SYGVKD. Trimming left V 3 bases short and J 2 bases short, with 8 bases between. The length of the CDR3 is 13 residues. The CDR3 region is CAISEETAYEQYF. The CDR3 DNA reads as TGTGCCATCAGTGAAGAGACAGCCTACGAGCAGTACTTC.

The chain recombines TRBV6-1 with TRBJ1-5, with 8 positions matching TRBD1. Germline V gives CDR1 MNHNS, CDR2 SASEGT. The V and J ends lost 6 bases and 0 bases, in that order; junction bases with no gene match: 4. The CDR3 length is 15 residues. The CDR3 here is CASRMTGDSNQPQHF. CDR3 nucleotides: TGTGCCAGCAGGATGACAGGGGATAGCAATCAGCCCCAGCATTTT.

This clonotype was seen many times. V usage is TRBV7-2 and J usage is TRBJ1-1; D unclear. The CDR3 contains 15 residues. The V gene's germline CDR1 is SGHTA and CDR2 FQGNSA. V shed 2 bases and J shed 11 bases, with 21 bases lying between them. The CDR3, as DNA: TGTGCCAGCAGCTTACTGAAACCAAGTTTTCGGAGGGCTTTCTTT. Protein: CASSLLKPSFRRAFF.

The V and J genes are TRBV20-1 and TRBJ2-7, with TRBD1 matching over 8 bases. Germline CDR1 is DFQATT and CDR2 is SNEGSKA (reference sequence). With V trimmed by 4 bases and J by 4 bases, 6 bases remained unmatched. The CDR3 runs to 13 residues. DNA of the CDR3: TGCAGTGCTACGGGACAGGAAACATACGAGCAGTACTTC. Its translation: CSATGQETYEQYF.

This clonotype was counted many times. The chain carries TRBV29-1 and TRBJ1-3, with D maybe TRBD1 (6 bases). The CDR3 is 14 residues long. Trimming left V 4 bases short and J 0 bases short, with 10 bases between. Germline V gene data show CDR1 as SQVTM and CDR2 as ANQGSEA. The CDR3 here is CSVVQGSSGNTIYF. Here the CDR3 DNA reads TGCAGCGTTGTGCAGGGGAGCTCTGGAAACACCATATATTTT.

This clonotype is a singleton in its sample. The rearrangement links TRBV12-3 or TRBV12-4 to TRBJ1-1, with D tentatively TRBD1 (6 bases). This CDR3 is 14 amino acids long. The V gene lost 8 bases and the J gene lost 4 bases, with 17 bases spanning the gap. The CDR3 DNA sequence: TGTGCCAGCCCCATGGAGGGGGGTGGCACTGAAGCTTTCTTT. Protein: CASPMEGGGTEAFF.

This clonotype was seen repeatedly, ten times or more. The chain uses TRBV5-1 and TRBJ2-7; 8 bases map to TRBD1. Unmatched junction bases numbered 8, after V lost 0 bases and J lost 3 bases. Germline values: CDR1 SGHRS, CDR2 YFSETQ. CDR3 length: 16 residues. Written as DNA, the CDR3 is TGCGCCAGCAGCTTGGGGGCAGGGGGCTCCCTCTACGAGCAGTACTTC. Translation: CASSLGAGGSLYEQYF.

This clonotype was observed many times. A junction end diverges from the germline sequence, so it may reflect a read error. The genes are TRBV6-5 and TRBJ2-5, with 8 bases that match TRBD1. CDR3 size: 14 residues. CDR1 MNHEY and CDR2 SVGAGI come from the germline V gene. Here the CDR3 DNA reads TGTGCCAACAGTTTGGGACAGGCCCAAGAGACCCAGTACTTC. Translated, it gives CANSLGQAQETQYF.

V usage is TRBV12-3 or TRBV12-4 and J usage is TRBJ2-7; D possibly matches TRBD1 or TRBD2 (6 bases each). V was clipped by 6 bases and J by 2 bases, with 17 bases between them. CDR3 length: 15 residues. For the CDR3, the DNA is TGTGCCAGCAGGGACAGCAACGGCGGGGCCTACGAGCAGTACTTC. Its protein is CASRDSNGGAYEQYF.

There are many counts of this clonotype. The V gene is TRBV6-5, the J gene TRBJ2-7, with D perhaps TRBD2 (6 bases). The germline gives CDR1 MNHEY, CDR2 SVGAGI. The CDR3 is made up of 15 amino acids. The germline V and J ends were trimmed by 3 bases and 4 bases, with 16 bases remaining between them. The DNA for the CDR3 is TGTGCCAGCAGTTATGGCGGGGTTTCGCCGTACGAGCAGTACTTC. Protein: CASSYGGVSPYEQYF.

This clonotype was seen many times. The chain recombines TRBV12-3 or TRBV12-4 with TRBJ2-7; 9 bases fit TRBD1. This CDR3 contains 16 residues. Losses at the gene ends were 2 bases for V and 2 bases for J; bases not matched to a gene: 7. The CDR3 DNA sequence: TGTGCCAGCAGTTTAAAAGGGGGACAGGGTACCTACGAGCAGTACTTC. Its translation is CASSLKGGQGTYEQYF.

This clonotype was recorded a few times. The rearrangement uses TRBV19 and TRBJ1-5, with TRBD1 as a possible D gene (5 bases). The CDR3 covers 14 residues. V was pared by 9 bases and J by 7 bases, with 19 bases between. The germline V gene encodes CDR1 LNHDA and CDR2 SQIVND (reference sequence). In nucleotides, the CDR3 is TGTGCCAGCGGGGAACGGGGGGTGAGGCAGCCCCAGCATTTT. This translates into CASGERGVRQPQHF. The full variable domain, completed using reference TRBV19 and TRBJ1-5, is DGGITQSPKYLFRKEGQNVTLSCEQNLNHDAMYWYRQDPGQGLRLIYYSQIVNDFQKGDIAEGYSVSREKKESFPLTVTSAQKNPTAFYLCASGERGVRQPQHFGDGTRLSIL.